Reported below is one TCR beta chain. Its antigen is still unknown. Within one base of it there is no much larger clone, and no base qualities were kept. Using the deep immunoSEQ assay, multiplex PCR amplified TCR CDR3 regions from genomic DNA. Extracted genomic DNA from each cell subset was distributed evenly across all wells of several immunoSEQ 96-well plates, and each plate was treated as a replicate. For sorted subsets, each replicate PCR was loaded with 150 to 250 ng genomic DNA, equivalent to 30,000 or so T cell genomes. Purified libraries were quantified with a Qubit 3.0 fluorometer, sized on a Bioanalyzer 2100, and re-quantified with the KAPA Library Quantification kit. Each immunoSEQ 96-well plate was sequenced on its own single-read 150-cycle Illumina NextSeq 550 flow cell. For the original study's pipeline: The immunoSEQ output contained only junctional sequences without quality scores, so filtering could not match that applied to full-length reads. Sequences were annotated with PyIR, a Python wrapper for IgBLAST v1.9, and V/J genes and CDR3 were assigned using IMGT germline references. Reads were removed for weak V/J assignments (E-value above 1e-6), missing CDR3, stop codons, out-of-frame junctions, or ambiguous translated residues. A V3J clonotype was defined by an identical inferred V gene, J gene, and CDR3 amino acid sequence. To compute the percentage overlap between repertoires, the number of shared unique clonotypes was divided by the size of the smaller repertoire. Three approaches were used to assess repertoire richness: RTK rarefaction, the Chao1 estimator, and Recon v2.1 estimates of unobserved clonotypes. Generation probabilities for all TCRbeta clonotypes obtained by the gDNA method from several donors were computed using OLGA. TCRdb carries this immuneACCESS record with in-frame sequences only. Its versions omit some clonotypes, under half of them owing to an unresolved V gene in the studies checked, with the rest unexplained. The V and J calls and clone size come from that table; D and trimming were worked out from the DNA. The sample data list about a million clones, and about 72% of these were observed just once. 0.85% to 1% of the sample is in the top ten clones.

This sample was included in a study of shared clonotypes between healthy human individuals (dated by TCRdb to 2020 to 2021). General notes on the study: A few men and a couple of women, aged 18 to 49 years, made up the cohort. For each donor, CD4 naive and CD4 memory were each run on three plates, CD8 naive on two plates, and CD8 memory on one plate. The study deeply sequenced blood TCR repertoires of five healthy adults to estimate repertoire size and the extent of clonotype sharing between individuals. To increase sequencing depth and limit assay-specific biases, TCR repertoire library preparation and sequencing were carried out by different laboratories using diverse techniques. Each donor's leukapheresis produced roughly between about 0.9 and 9.5 billion PBMCs.

Study-wide conclusions, independent of this receptor: Incomplete sequencing was indicated by rarefaction of sorted-subset datasets, despite the large sequencing depth. Because the study included only a small number of donors, the genetic and exposure-history diversity represented was limited. Pairwise subsampling indicated that sequencing depth was expected to affect the degree of clonotype sharing among donors. Across a few donors, around 5.4% of naive CD4, roughly 3.5% of naive CD8, about 2% of memory CD4, and 0.4% of memory CD8 clonotypes were shared. Estimated clonotype richness was generally larger for naive than for memory subsets. Only blood was sampled, and tissue TCR repertoires likely differ from those in blood. Compared with non-shared clonotypes, the clonotypes found in all four sorted-subset donors had higher generation probabilities.

Trimming takes 1 base from V and 8 bases from J, and the germline ends sit 8 bases apart. Reading the germline V gene gives CDR1 SGHVS and CDR2 FQNEAQ. The CDR3 has 12 amino acids, counting the end cysteine and phenylalanine. Only the CDR3 region is kept as DNA, spanning 36 bases read in frame from base 1. The donors were healthy, HIV-negative adults with no recently reported acute infections or vaccinations. All donors were Caucasian adults living in Nashville, Tennessee, USA. CD4+ T cells were enriched by magnetic negative selection, after which naive cells were positively selected on CD45RA and the negative fraction was taken as the memory subset. Blood was collected by leukapheresis, and PBMCs were isolated by Ficoll-Histopaque density gradient centrifugation and then cryopreserved in liquid nitrogen vapor phase. Analytical flow cytometry was used to check the purity and quantity of each magnetically sorted T cell population. Genomic DNA was isolated from each sorted fraction and quantified by UV absorbance on a Nanodrop 2000c.

The TCR comes from a man aged 18 to 29 in good health. Some clones in this sample may be carry-over from other donors' samples. The chain joins TRBV7-8 to TRBJ1-2, and TRBD1 may be the D gene, going by 5 matching bases. The sequencing sample was made of memory CD4+ T cells from PBMCs. The cell subset or site label here, explained by the study, means: CD45RA-negative fraction. The CDR3 reads as follows: CASSLERGGYTF. The DNA reads TGTGCCAGCAGCTTAGAGAGGGGAGGCTACACCTTC. The variable domain in full, with residues beyond the CDR3 obtained from the reference TRBV7-8 and TRBJ1-2 genes, is GAGVSQSPRYKVAKRGQDVALRCDPISGHVSLFWYQQALGQGPEFLTYFQNEAQLDKSGLPSDRFFAERPEGSVSTLKIQRTQQEDSAVYLCASSLERGGYTFGSGTRLTVV.